Listed below are T cell receptor beta chains from one sample, sequenced in a study of blood T cell repertoires in COVID-19. Libraries were prepared by immunoSEQ multiplex PCR; TCRdb keeps only in-frame clonotypes and omits some of them. This repertoire shows under 350,000 clones, less than 85% found once; its top ten account for about 4.5%. The material sequenced was peripheral blood. These receptors originate from a man aged 55-75 years who had recovered from COVID-19. Each CDR3 is given with its conserved first and last residue. Fields, in order: CDR3 DNA, CDR3 protein, V gene, J gene, D gene, clone size. D genes are given only for firm matches. Not all rows give a size; the values are once, few, many and, for expanded clones, a class.

cdr3_nt: TGTGCCAGCAGCCTAGAGACTAGCGGGGGGGCGTGCCCGGGGTATTTT
cdr3_aa: CASSLETSGGACPGYF
v_call: TRBV11-2
j_call: TRBJ2-3
d_call: TRBD2
clone_size: once

cdr3_nt: TGTGCCAGCAGCCGCACTGGGACAGGGAGCCACGAGCAGTACTTC
cdr3_aa: CASSRTGTGSHEQYF
v_call: TRBV7-9
j_call: TRBJ2-7
d_call: TRBD1
clone_size: NA

cdr3_nt: TGTGCCAGCACCGAGGTCTTCCAGCCCTACAATGAGCAGTTCTTC
cdr3_aa: CASTEVFQPYNEQFF
v_call: TRBV7-8
j_call: TRBJ2-1
d_call: NA
clone_size: once

cdr3_nt: TGTGCCAGCAGTTTATTGACAGGGCTCGGTAATTCACCCCTCCACTTT
cdr3_aa: CASSLLTGLGNSPLHF
v_call: TRBV6-5
j_call: TRBJ1-6
d_call: TRBD1
clone_size: few

cdr3_nt: TGCGCCAGCAGCCAAGTTCCGAGCTATGGCTACACCTTC
cdr3_aa: CASSQVPSYGYTF
v_call: TRBV4-1
j_call: TRBJ1-2
d_call: NA
clone_size: NA

cdr3_nt: TGCGCCAGCAGCCTTAGCGGGAGAAGCACAGATACGCAGTATTTT
cdr3_aa: CASSLSGRSTDTQYF
v_call: TRBV5-1
j_call: TRBJ2-3
d_call: TRBD2
clone_size: NA

cdr3_nt: TGCGCCAGCAGACGCGGAGGGGGGGCTTCCTACGAGCAGTACTTC
cdr3_aa: CASRRGGGASYEQYF
v_call: TRBV5-1
j_call: TRBJ2-7
d_call: NA
clone_size: NA

cdr3_nt: TGTGCCAGCAGGGGAGTTAACACCGGGGAGCTGTTTTTT
cdr3_aa: CASRGVNTGELFF
v_call: TRBV6-5
j_call: TRBJ2-2
d_call: NA
clone_size: NA

cdr3_nt: TGTGCCAGCAGTGATTTACTAGCCTATAGCAATCAGCCCCAGCATTTT
cdr3_aa: CASSDLLAYSNQPQHF
v_call: TRBV6-1
j_call: TRBJ1-5
d_call: NA
clone_size: NA

cdr3_nt: TGCGCCAGCAGCTCAACAGGGGATTCACCCCTCCACTTT
cdr3_aa: CASSSTGDSPLHF
v_call: TRBV5-1
j_call: TRBJ1-6
d_call: TRBD1
clone_size: few

cdr3_nt: TGTGCCAGCAGCCGCGGGACAGGGACTAACACCGGGGAGCTGTTTTTT
cdr3_aa: CASSRGTGTNTGELFF
v_call: TRBV11-2
j_call: TRBJ2-2
d_call: TRBD1
clone_size: NA

cdr3_nt: TGTGCCAGCAGCTTAGCGCGGGGGACTAGCGGGAGGAGAGACTCCTACAATGAGCAGTTCTTC
cdr3_aa: CASSLARGTSGRRDSYNEQFF
v_call: TRBV7-6
j_call: TRBJ2-1
d_call: TRBD2
clone_size: NA

cdr3_nt: TGCGCCAGCAGCGATACAGTGGCCCACGAGCAGTACTTC
cdr3_aa: CASSDTVAHEQYF
v_call: TRBV5-1
j_call: TRBJ2-7
d_call: NA
clone_size: NA

cdr3_nt: TGTGCCAGCAGCCAAAGCCCTCACGGCGGGAATTCACCCCTCCACTTT
cdr3_aa: CASSQSPHGGNSPLHF
v_call: TRBV3-1/TRBV3-2
j_call: TRBJ1-6
d_call: NA
clone_size: NA

cdr3_nt: TGCGCCAGCAGCCCGGGGACAGGGGGCGCGTGGAACACTGAAGCTTTCTTT
cdr3_aa: CASSPGTGGAWNTEAFF
v_call: TRBV5-1
j_call: TRBJ1-1
d_call: TRBD1
clone_size: few

cdr3_nt: TGTGCCAGCAGCCACCCCGTAGTGGGCTACACCTTC
cdr3_aa: CASSHPVVGYTF
v_call: TRBV2
j_call: TRBJ1-2
d_call: NA
clone_size: NA

cdr3_nt: TGTGCCATCAGTGAGTTCGACAGGGGACGGACTGAAGCTTTCTTT
cdr3_aa: CAISEFDRGRTEAFF
v_call: TRBV10-3
j_call: TRBJ1-1
d_call: TRBD1
clone_size: NA

cdr3_nt: TGTGCCAGTACCCTCATCGGAGCAGATTACGAGCAGTACTTC
cdr3_aa: CASTLIGADYEQYF
v_call: TRBV19
j_call: TRBJ2-7
d_call: NA
clone_size: NA

cdr3_nt: TGTGCCAGCAGGGAACAGGGGCGGTACGAGCAGTACTTC
cdr3_aa: CASREQGRYEQYF
v_call: TRBV3-1/TRBV3-2
j_call: TRBJ2-7
d_call: TRBD1
clone_size: NA

cdr3_nt: TGTGCCAGCAACATTGGGACAGGGGGTGGCTACACCTTC
cdr3_aa: CASNIGTGGGYTF
v_call: TRBV2
j_call: TRBJ1-2
d_call: TRBD1
clone_size: NA

cdr3_nt: TGTGCCAGCTCGGCCGGACTTCAAGAGACCCAGTACTTC
cdr3_aa: CASSAGLQETQYF
v_call: TRBV18
j_call: TRBJ2-5
d_call: NA
clone_size: NA

cdr3_nt: TGTGCCAGCAGCTTAGAACTAGCGGGGGTCACAGATACGCAGTATTTT
cdr3_aa: CASSLELAGVTDTQYF
v_call: TRBV7-2
j_call: TRBJ2-3
d_call: TRBD2
clone_size: NA

cdr3_nt: TGTGCCAGCAGTCCAGCCGGGACAGTGACAGATACGCAGTATTTT
cdr3_aa: CASSPAGTVTDTQYF
v_call: TRBV27
j_call: TRBJ2-3
d_call: TRBD1
clone_size: NA

cdr3_nt: TGCGCCAGCCTCATTAGCGGGAGGAACAATGAGCAGTTCTTC
cdr3_aa: CASLISGRNNEQFF
v_call: TRBV10-2
j_call: TRBJ2-1
d_call: TRBD2
clone_size: NA

cdr3_nt: TGCAGCGGGAGGTATTTCGGGGGAGAACTGTTTTTT
cdr3_aa: CSGRYFGGELFF
v_call: TRBV29-1
j_call: TRBJ1-4
d_call: NA
clone_size: NA

cdr3_nt: TGTGCCAGCAGCTTAGATCAGCAGGGGGCGAACACTGAAGCTTTCTTT
cdr3_aa: CASSLDQQGANTEAFF
v_call: TRBV11-2
j_call: TRBJ1-1
d_call: TRBD1
clone_size: NA